Sequencing of this T cell receptor (beta chain) was carried out in a study of CD4+ T cells in melanoma. This clone was recorded a few times. The data were produced by immunoSEQ multiplex PCR, yet TCRdb's version contains in-frame clones alone and is incomplete. The sample lists about 21,000 clones, over 70% seen once, with approximately 4% in the top ten. V gave up 2 bases and J gave up 10 bases, with 6 bases separating them. Germline-derived CDR1 and CDR2 are MNHNS and SASEGT. CDR3 length: 11 residues. This chain joins TRBV6-1 and TRBJ1-3, with D perhaps TRBD1 (5 bases). The TCR sequence derives from a human donor with melanoma. Sequencing input: cells from a culture (not recorded whether cultured in vitro). The CDR3 protein is CASSERGTIYF. CDR3 bases: TGTGCCAGCAGTGAAAGGGGAACCATATATTTT.